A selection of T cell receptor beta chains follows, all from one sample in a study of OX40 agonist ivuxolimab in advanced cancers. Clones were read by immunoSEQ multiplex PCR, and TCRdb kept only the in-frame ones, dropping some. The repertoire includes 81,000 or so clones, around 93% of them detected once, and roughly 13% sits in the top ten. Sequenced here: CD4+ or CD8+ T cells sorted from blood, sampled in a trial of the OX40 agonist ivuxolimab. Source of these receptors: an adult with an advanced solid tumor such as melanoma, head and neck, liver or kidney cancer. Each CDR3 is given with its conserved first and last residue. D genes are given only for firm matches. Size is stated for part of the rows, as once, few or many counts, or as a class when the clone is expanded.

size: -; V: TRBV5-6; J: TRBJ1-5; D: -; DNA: TGTGCCAGCAGCTTTGGAGTGGGTCAGCCCCAGCATTTT; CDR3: CASSFGVGQPQHF
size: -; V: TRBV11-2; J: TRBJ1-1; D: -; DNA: TGTGCCAGCAGCTTAGATGTGCAGGGCGCTGAAGCTTTCTTT; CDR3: CASSLDVQGAEAFF
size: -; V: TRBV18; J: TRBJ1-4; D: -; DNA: TGTGCCAGCTCACCACCGGTGGGTAATGAAAAACTGTTTTTT; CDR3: CASSPPVGNEKLFF
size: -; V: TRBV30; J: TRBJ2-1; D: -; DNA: TGTGCCTGGAGTGAGTGGGCGCCCAATGAGCAGTTCTTC; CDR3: CAWSEWAPNEQFF
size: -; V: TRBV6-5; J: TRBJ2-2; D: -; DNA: TGTGCCAGCAGTTACTCGGGTCCTGACGGGGAGCTGTTTTTT; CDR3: CASSYSGPDGELFF
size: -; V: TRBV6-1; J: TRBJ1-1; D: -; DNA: TGTGCCAGCAGTGAATGGACGGGGAACACTGAAGCTTTCTTT; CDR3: CASSEWTGNTEAFF
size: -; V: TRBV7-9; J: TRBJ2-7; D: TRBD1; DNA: TGTGCCAGCAGCCCGGACAGGGCCTCCTACGAGCAGTACTTC; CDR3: CASSPDRASYEQYF
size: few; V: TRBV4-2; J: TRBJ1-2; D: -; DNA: TGTGCCAGCAGCCAATGGGGAAGGGGCTACACCTTC; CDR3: CASSQWGRGYTF
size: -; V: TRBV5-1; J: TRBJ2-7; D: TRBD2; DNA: TGCGCCAGCAGCGACGAAGTACTTAGCGGGGGGAGCTCCTACGAGCAGTACTTC; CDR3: CASSDEVLSGGSSYEQYF
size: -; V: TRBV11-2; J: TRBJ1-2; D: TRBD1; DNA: TGTGCCAGCACCCTTACTCCGGGACAGGGCCTTATGGGCTACACCTTC; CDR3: CASTLTPGQGLMGYTF
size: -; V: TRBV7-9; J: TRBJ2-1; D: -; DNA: TGTGCCAGCAGAGCAGACCCTGCGGTCCATGAGCAGTTCTTC; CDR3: CASRADPAVHEQFF
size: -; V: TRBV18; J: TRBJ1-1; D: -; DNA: TGTGCCAGCTCACCACCGGGGGCAGGACTTTACCCCATGAACACTGAAGCTTTCTTT; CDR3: CASSPPGAGLYPMNTEAFF
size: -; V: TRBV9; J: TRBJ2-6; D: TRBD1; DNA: TGTGCCAGCAGCGTAGACGGGACAGGAGGTGACTCTGGGGCCAACGTCCTGACTTTC; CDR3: CASSVDGTGGDSGANVLTF
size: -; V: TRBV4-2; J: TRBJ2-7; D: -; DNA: TGTGCCAGCAGCCACTACAGGTCTTCCAACGAGCAGTACTTC; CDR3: CASSHYRSSNEQYF
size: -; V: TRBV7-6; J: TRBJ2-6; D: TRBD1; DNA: TGTGCCAGCAGCCCGGACAGGGGAAGGGTTTCCTCTGGGGCCAACGTCCTGACTTTC; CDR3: CASSPDRGRVSSGANVLTF
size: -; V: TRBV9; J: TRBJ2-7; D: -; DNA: TGTGCCAGCAGCGCTAGCGCTTCTAGCTCCTACGAGCAGTACTTC; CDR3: CASSASASSSYEQYF
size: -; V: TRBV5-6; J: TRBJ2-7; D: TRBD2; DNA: TGTGCCAGCAGCGCGGGACTAGCGGGGTTAGCCTACGAGCAGTACTTC; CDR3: CASSAGLAGLAYEQYF
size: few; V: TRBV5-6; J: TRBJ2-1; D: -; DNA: TGTGCCAGCAGCTTGCCTAATTACATCACCTACAATGAGCAGTTCTTC; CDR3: CASSLPNYITYNEQFF
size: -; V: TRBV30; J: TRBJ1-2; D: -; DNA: TGTGCCTGGAGTGTTGTCGGAGATGGCTACACCTTC; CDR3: CAWSVVGDGYTF
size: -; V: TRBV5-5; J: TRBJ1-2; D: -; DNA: TGTGCCAGTTACCTGGGTGACGCTAACTATGGCTACACCTTC; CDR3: CASYLGDANYGYTF
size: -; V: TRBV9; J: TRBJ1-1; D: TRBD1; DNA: TGTGCCAGCAGCCCACGACAGGGGGTTGGCACTGAAGCTTTCTTT; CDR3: CASSPRQGVGTEAFF
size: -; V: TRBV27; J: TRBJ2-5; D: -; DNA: TGTGCCAGCAGTTTTTTGAGGGCGCCCGAGACCCAGTACTTC; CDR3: CASSFLRAPETQYF
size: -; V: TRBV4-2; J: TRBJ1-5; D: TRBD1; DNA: TGTGCCAGCAGGCTCACCGGGACAGCCGGCCCCAATCAGCCCCAGCATTTT; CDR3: CASRLTGTAGPNQPQHF
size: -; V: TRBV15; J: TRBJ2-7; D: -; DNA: TGTGCCACCAGCAGATCTGGAGGTTTTTCGCCCTACGAGCAGTACTTC; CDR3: CATSRSGGFSPYEQYF
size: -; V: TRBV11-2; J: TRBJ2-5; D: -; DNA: TGTGCCAGCAGCTTACAAGAGACCCAGTACTTC; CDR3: CASSLQETQYF